This paragraph covers one T cell receptor (beta chain) sequence. These data come from a study of blood T cell repertoires in COVID-19. The method was immunoSEQ multiplex PCR; TCRdb's version includes in-frame clones alone and lacks a portion of them. The sample records about 250,000 clones, more than 70% being singletons. Per germline, CDR1 SGDLS and CDR2 YYNGEE. V was clipped by 2 bases and J by 8 bases; unmatched bases: 6. The CDR3 runs to 14 residues. Source material: peripheral blood. This sequence originates from a man aged 40-49 years with active or convalescent COVID-19. V and J are TRBV9 and TRBJ1-4, with 7 bases lining up with TRBD1. DNA for the CDR3: TGTGCCAGCAGCGTGACAGGGACGGGGGAAAAACTGTTTTTT. Encoded protein: CASSVTGTGEKLFF.